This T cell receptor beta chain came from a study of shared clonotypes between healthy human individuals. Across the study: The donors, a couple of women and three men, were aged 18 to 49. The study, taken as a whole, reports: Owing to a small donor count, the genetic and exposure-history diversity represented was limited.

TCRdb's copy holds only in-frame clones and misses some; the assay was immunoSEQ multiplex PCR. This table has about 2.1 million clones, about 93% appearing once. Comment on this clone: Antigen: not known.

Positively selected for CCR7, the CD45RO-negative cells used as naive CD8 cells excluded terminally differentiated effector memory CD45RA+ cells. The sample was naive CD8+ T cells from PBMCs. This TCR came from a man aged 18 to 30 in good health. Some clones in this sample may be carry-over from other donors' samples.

CDR3 sequence reads: CASSSVTDTEDTQYF. For the CDR3, the DNA is TGTGCCAGCTCATCAGTCACGGACACGGAGGATACGCAGTATTTT. The chain carries TRBV18 and TRBJ2-3, with D possibly TRBD1 on 5 matching bases. The CDR3 is 15 amino acids. The germline CDR1 and CDR2 sequences are KGHSH and LQKENI. Trimming removed 5 bases from V and 6 bases from J, with 18 bases in between.